A selection of T cell receptor beta chains follows, all from one sample in a study of blood T cell repertoires in COVID-19. Sequenced by immunoSEQ multiplex PCR; TCRdb stores in-frame clones only, minus some. This sample has 150,000 to 190,000 clones, with roughly 81% found just once. Material for sequencing was peripheral blood. The source of these receptors is a woman aged 60 to 75 with COVID-19, enrolled during active disease. CDR3s include the opening cysteine and the closing phenylalanine or tryptophan. A D gene is named only where the DNA matches it firmly. Not all rows give a size; the values are once, few, many and, for expanded clones, a class.

>many|.|TRBJ2-7|TRBV14
CASSQTRRAGEQYF
TGTGCCAGCAGCCAAACACGGAGGGCGGGCGAGCAGTACTTC
>once|.|TRBJ1-3|TRBV19
CASSSRDNSGNTIYF
TGTGCCAGTAGTTCCCGGGACAACTCTGGAAACACCATATATTTT
>.|.|TRBJ1-3|TRBV11-2
CASRDGSSGNTIYF
TGTGCCAGCAGGGACGGGAGCTCTGGAAACACCATATATTTT
>once|TRBD1|TRBJ1-4|TRBV5-1
CASSLGQGTTNEKLFF
TGCGCCAGCAGCTTGGGACAGGGGACAACTAATGAAAAACTGTTTTTT
>.|TRBD2|TRBJ2-7|TRBV27
CASSLGRLATYEQYF
TGTGCCAGCAGTTTGGGGAGACTAGCAACCTACGAGCAGTACTTC
>.|.|TRBJ1-5|TRBV7-8
CASSLGRRARYQPQHF
TGTGCCAGCAGCTTAGGCCGCAGGGCAAGGTATCAGCCCCAGCATTTT
>.|.|TRBJ2-7|TRBV7-3
CASSLTDSSYEQYF
TGTGCCAGCAGCTTAACCGACTCCTCCTACGAGCAGTACTTC
>.|TRBD1|TRBJ1-5|TRBV19
CASTRGVQGASGSNQPQHF
TGTGCCAGTACCCGAGGTGTCCAGGGGGCATCAGGGAGCAATCAGCCCCAGCATTTT
>.|.|TRBJ1-1|TRBV9
CPSRVGGGQGLMNTEAFF
TGTCCCAGCCGCGTCGGGGGGGGCCAGGGGCTCATGAACACTGAAGCTTTCTTT
>.|.|TRBJ2-5|TRBV9
CASSESGSVETQYF
TGTGCCAGCAGCGAAAGCGGATCGGTAGAGACCCAGTACTTC
>.|.|TRBJ1-4|TRBV21-1
CASSKNGVDNGVCSGREKLFF
TGTGCCAGCAGCAAGAACGGGGTGGATAACGGGGTCTGTTCGGGTCGTGAAAAACTGTTTTTT
>.|.|TRBJ2-2|TRBV11-2
CASSLATPNTGELFF
TGTGCCAGCAGCTTAGCGACTCCGAACACCGGGGAGCTGTTTTTT
>.|.|TRBJ2-5|TRBV20-1
CRLQETQYF
TGCAGACTACAAGAGACCCAGTACTTC
>.|.|TRBJ2-3|TRBV5-4
CASSPLGGRGTDTQYF
TGTGCCAGCAGCCCTCTCGGGGGGCGGGGCACAGATACGCAGTATTTT
>.|TRBD1|TRBJ1-2|TRBV2
CASSYDRATSGYTF
TGTGCCAGCAGTTACGACAGGGCGACCTCTGGCTACACCTTC
>.|.|TRBJ1-5|TRBV5-6
CASSLAGGEPQHF
TGTGCCAGCAGCTTGGCCGGGGGGGAGCCCCAGCATTTT
>few|.|TRBJ2-5|TRBV12-3/TRBV12-4
CASNNDRETQYF
TGTGCCAGCAACAACGACAGGGAGACCCAGTACTTC
>.|.|TRBJ1-1|TRBV19
CASSQGVNTEAFF
TGTGCCAGTTCTCAGGGTGTTAACACTGAAGCTTTCTTT
>.|.|TRBJ1-1|TRBV19
CASTISTAAWNTEAFF
TGTGCCAGTACCATCTCCACAGCGGCCTGGAACACTGAAGCTTTCTTT
>.|.|TRBJ1-2|TRBV2
CASKGEPFNYGYTF
TGTGCCAGCAAAGGGGAACCGTTCAACTATGGCTACACCTTC
>few|.|TRBJ1-6|TRBV9
CASSVEGAGSSYNSPLHF
TGTGCCAGCAGCGTAGAAGGGGCGGGAAGCTCCTATAATTCACCCCTCCACTTT
>.|TRBD2|TRBJ2-7|TRBV28
CASSGSGSPHEQYF
TGTGCCAGCAGTGGTAGCGGGAGTCCCCACGAGCAGTACTTC
>.|.|TRBJ2-2|TRBV7-7
CASSLSRGTGELFF
TGTGCCAGCAGCTTATCCAGGGGCACCGGGGAGCTGTTTTTT
>.|.|TRBJ1-2|TRBV9
CASSVATTAYGYTF
TGTGCCAGCAGCGTAGCTACAACAGCCTATGGCTACACCTTC
>.|TRBD1|TRBJ2-1|TRBV4-1
CASSRGTGKGYNEQFF
TGCGCCAGCAGCCGAGGGACAGGCAAGGGGTACAATGAGCAGTTCTTC
>.|.|TRBJ2-1|TRBV5-1
CASSLGQNGNEQFF
TGCGCCAGCAGCTTGGGACAGAACGGCAATGAGCAGTTCTTC
>.|TRBD1|TRBJ1-5|TRBV5-1
CASSRTGGDQPQHF
TGCGCCAGCAGCCGCACAGGGGGGGATCAGCCCCAGCATTTT
>.|.|TRBJ2-1|TRBV24-1
CATSDHIGRVYNEQFF
TGTGCCACCAGTGATCACATAGGGCGGGTCTACAATGAGCAGTTCTTC
>.|TRBD1|TRBJ1-2|TRBV5-5
CASSLIPGQNYGYTF
TGTGCCAGCAGCTTGATCCCGGGACAGAACTATGGCTACACCTTC
>.|.|TRBJ1-5|TRBV5-1
CVSSLDSGNQPQHF
TGCGTCAGCAGCTTGGACTCAGGGAATCAGCCCCAGCATTTT
>.|TRBD1|TRBJ1-5|TRBV5-1
CASRTGTGDNQPQHF
TGCGCCAGCAGAACCGGGACAGGGGATAATCAGCCCCAGCATTTT
>.|TRBD1|TRBJ1-2|TRBV6-5
CASSYSGGQTYGYTF
TGTGCCAGCAGTTACTCAGGGGGACAGACCTATGGCTACACCTTC
>.|.|TRBJ2-3|TRBV4-2
CASSQDVVAESTDTQYF
TGTGCCAGCAGCCAAGATGTGGTAGCGGAGAGCACAGATACGCAGTATTTT
>.|.|TRBJ2-3|TRBV5-8
CASTHQIRLSTDTQYF
TGTGCCAGCACCCATCAGATCAGACTAAGCACAGATACGCAGTATTTT
>.|TRBD2|TRBJ2-1|TRBV5-4
CASSSAGTSGRGYNEQFF
TGTGCCAGCAGCTCGGCCGGGACTAGCGGGAGAGGGTACAATGAGCAGTTCTTC
>.|TRBD1|TRBJ1-6|TRBV18
CASSRDRGGLRSYNSPLHF
TGTGCCAGCTCACGGGACAGGGGAGGATTGCGCTCCTATAATTCACCCCTCCACTTT
>.|TRBD1|TRBJ1-2|TRBV6-5
CASGDRGNVRYTF
TGTGCCAGCGGCGACAGGGGAAACGTGCGCTACACCTTC
>.|.|TRBJ1-2|TRBV2
CASSENSPSAYGYTF
TGTGCCAGCAGTGAAAACTCACCCTCCGCATATGGCTACACCTTC
>.|TRBD1|TRBJ1-2|TRBV19
CASSSDRADYGYTF
TGTGCCAGTAGCTCGGACAGGGCGGACTATGGCTACACCTTC
>few|.|TRBJ1-2|TRBV7-2
CASSLARSYGYTF
TGTGCCAGCAGCTTAGCCAGAAGCTATGGCTACACCTTC
>.|TRBD1|TRBJ1-2|TRBV5-5
CASSLTGQNYGYTF
TGTGCCAGCAGCTTGACGGGACAGAACTATGGCTACACCTTC
>once|.|TRBJ1-3|TRBV7-8
CASSHPSGGWSGNTIYF
TGTGCCAGCAGCCACCCCTCGGGGGGGTGGTCTGGAAACACCATATATTTT
>.|.|TRBJ1-6|TRBV6-6
CASSYDGLPNSPLHF
TGTGCCAGCAGTTACGACGGGTTGCCGAATTCACCCCTCCACTTT
>.|.|TRBJ1-3|TRBV27
CASSLGSSSGNTIYF
TGTGCCAGCAGTTTGGGCAGCTCCTCTGGAAACACCATATATTTT
>.|.|TRBJ2-2|TRBV2
CASRGQNTGELFF
TGTGCCAGCAGGGGCCAGAACACCGGGGAGCTGTTTTTT
>few|.|TRBJ1-1|TRBV12-5
CASGLVITANTEAFF
TGTGCTAGTGGTTTGGTAATAACAGCGAACACTGAAGCTTTCTTT
>.|.|TRBJ2-1|TRBV12-3/TRBV12-4
CASSFGGNEQFF
TGTGCCAGCAGTTTCGGGGGCAATGAGCAGTTCTTC
>once|TRBD2|TRBJ2-2|TRBV6-2/TRBV6-3
CASSQTSAGELFF
TGTGCCAGCAGCCAGACTAGCGCCGGGGAGCTGTTTTTT
>.|.|TRBJ2-3|TRBV21-1
CARKGVVTDTQYF
TGTGCCAGGAAAGGGGTAGTGACAGATACGCAGTATTTT
>.|TRBD1|TRBJ1-5|TRBV9
CASSVGTGDGGQPQHF
TGTGCCAGCAGCGTAGGAACAGGGGATGGTGGTCAGCCCCAGCATTTT
>.|.|TRBJ2-3|TRBV14
CASSLSVDTQYF
TGTGCCAGCAGCCTGAGTGTTGATACGCAGTATTTT
>.|TRBD2|TRBJ2-1|TRBV3-1/TRBV3-2
CASSQRLAVYEQFF
TGTGCCAGCAGCCAAAGGCTAGCGGTGTATGAGCAGTTCTTC
>once|TRBD2|TRBJ2-1|TRBV10-2
CASSDPGLAGASEQFF
TGCGCCAGCAGTGACCCTGGACTAGCGGGGGCTAGTGAGCAGTTCTTC
>.|.|TRBJ1-2|TRBV6-5
CASGEQGTYGYTF
TGTGCCAGCGGAGAGCAGGGTACCTATGGCTACACCTTC
>once|.|TRBJ1-1|TRBV27
CASSPDLRQTAEAFF
TGTGCCAGCAGTCCCGACCTCAGACAGACGGCTGAAGCTTTCTTT